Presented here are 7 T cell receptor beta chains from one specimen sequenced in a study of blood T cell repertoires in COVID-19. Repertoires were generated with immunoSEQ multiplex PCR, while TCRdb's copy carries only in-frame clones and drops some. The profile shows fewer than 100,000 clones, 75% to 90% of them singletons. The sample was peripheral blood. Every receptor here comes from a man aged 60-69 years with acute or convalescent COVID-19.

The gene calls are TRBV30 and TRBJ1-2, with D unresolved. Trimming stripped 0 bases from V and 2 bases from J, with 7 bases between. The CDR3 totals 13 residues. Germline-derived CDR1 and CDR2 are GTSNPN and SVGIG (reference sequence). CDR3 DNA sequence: TGTGCCTGGAGTGTGAGGCAGAACTATGGCTACACCTTC. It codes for CAWSVRQNYGYTF.

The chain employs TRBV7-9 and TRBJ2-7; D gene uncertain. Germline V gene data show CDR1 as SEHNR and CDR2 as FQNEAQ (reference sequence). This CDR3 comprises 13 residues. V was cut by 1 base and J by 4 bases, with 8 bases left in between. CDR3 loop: CASSLGQVYEQYF. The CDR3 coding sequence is TGTGCCAGCAGCTTAGGGCAGGTTTACGAGCAGTACTTC. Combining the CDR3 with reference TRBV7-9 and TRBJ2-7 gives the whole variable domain DTGVSQNPRHKITKRGQNVTFRCDPISEHNRLYWYRQTLGQGPEFLTYFQNEAQLEKSRLLSDRFSAERPKGSFSTLEIQRTEQGDSAMYLCASSLGQVYEQYFGPGTRLTVT.

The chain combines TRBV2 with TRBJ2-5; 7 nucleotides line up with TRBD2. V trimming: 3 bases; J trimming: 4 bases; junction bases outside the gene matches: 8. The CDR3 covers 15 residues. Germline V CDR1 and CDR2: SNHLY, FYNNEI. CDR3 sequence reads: CASSDWGRATETQYF. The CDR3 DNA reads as TGTGCCAGCAGTGATTGGGGGAGGGCCACAGAGACCCAGTACTTC.

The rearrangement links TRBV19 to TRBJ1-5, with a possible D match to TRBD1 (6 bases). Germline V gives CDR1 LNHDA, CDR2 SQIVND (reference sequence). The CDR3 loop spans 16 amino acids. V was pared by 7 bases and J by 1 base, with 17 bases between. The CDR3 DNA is TGTGCCAGTAAAGGGGCAGGGGCTCAGAGCAATCAGCCCCAGCATTTT. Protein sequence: CASKGAGAQSNQPQHF.

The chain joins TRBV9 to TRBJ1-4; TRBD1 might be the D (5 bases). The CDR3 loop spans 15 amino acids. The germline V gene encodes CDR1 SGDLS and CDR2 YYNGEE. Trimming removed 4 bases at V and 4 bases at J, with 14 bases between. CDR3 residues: CASSPGTGGNEKLFF. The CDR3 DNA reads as TGTGCCAGCAGCCCCGGGACTGGCGGTAATGAAAAACTGTTTTTT. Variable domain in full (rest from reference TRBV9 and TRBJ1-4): DSGVTQTPKHLITATGQRVTLRCSPRSGDLSVYWYQQSLDQGLQFLIQYYNGEERAKGNILERFSAQQFPDLHSELNLSSLELGDSALYFCASSPGTGGNEKLFFGSGTQLSVL.

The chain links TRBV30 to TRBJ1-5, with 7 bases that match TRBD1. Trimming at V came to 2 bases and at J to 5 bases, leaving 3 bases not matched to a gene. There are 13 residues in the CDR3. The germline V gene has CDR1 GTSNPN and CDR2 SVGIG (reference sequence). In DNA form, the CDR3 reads TGTGCCTGGAGTACAGGGGCCGATCAGCCCCAGCATTTT. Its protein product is CAWSTGADQPQHF.

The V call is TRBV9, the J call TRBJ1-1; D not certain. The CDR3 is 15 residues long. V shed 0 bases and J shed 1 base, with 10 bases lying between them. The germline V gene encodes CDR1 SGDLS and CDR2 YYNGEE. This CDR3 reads CASSVGSLGNTEAFF. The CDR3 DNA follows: TGTGCCAGCAGCGTAGGGTCACTAGGGAACACTGAAGCTTTCTTT.